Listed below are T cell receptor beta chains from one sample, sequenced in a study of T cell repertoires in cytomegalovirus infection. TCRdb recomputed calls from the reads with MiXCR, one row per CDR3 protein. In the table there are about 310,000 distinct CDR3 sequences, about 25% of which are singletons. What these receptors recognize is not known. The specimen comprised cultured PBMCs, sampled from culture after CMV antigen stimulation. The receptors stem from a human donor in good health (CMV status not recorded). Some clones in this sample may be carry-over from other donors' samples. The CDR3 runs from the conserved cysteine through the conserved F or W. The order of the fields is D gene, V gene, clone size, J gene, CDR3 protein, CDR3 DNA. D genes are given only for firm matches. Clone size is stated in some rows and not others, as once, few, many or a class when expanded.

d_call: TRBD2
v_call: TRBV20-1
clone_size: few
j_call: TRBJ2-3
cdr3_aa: CSASPTSGRDTDTQYF
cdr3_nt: TGCAGTGCTAGCCCCACTAGCGGGAGGGACACAGATACGCAGTATTTT

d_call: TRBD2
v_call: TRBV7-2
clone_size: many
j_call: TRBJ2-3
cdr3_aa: CASSISGSRTDTQYF
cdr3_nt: TGTGCCAGCAGCATTAGCGGGAGTAGGACAGATACGCAGTATTTT

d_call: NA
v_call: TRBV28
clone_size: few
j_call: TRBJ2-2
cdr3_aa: CASTIPGAGELFF
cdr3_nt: TGTGCCAGCACAATCCCAGGGGCCGGGGAGCTGTTTTTT

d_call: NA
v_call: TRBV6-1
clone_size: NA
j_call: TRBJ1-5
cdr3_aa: CASSEAPRLNQPQHF
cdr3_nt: TGTGCCAGCAGTGAAGCGCCTCGATTGAATCAGCCCCAGCATTTT

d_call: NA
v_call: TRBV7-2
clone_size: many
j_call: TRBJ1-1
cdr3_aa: CASSLGTTGATEAFF
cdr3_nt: TGTGCCAGCAGCCTAGGGACAACCGGGGCCACTGAAGCTTTCTTT

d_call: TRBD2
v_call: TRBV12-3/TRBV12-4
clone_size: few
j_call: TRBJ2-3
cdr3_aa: CASSFGGRATDTQYF
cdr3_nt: TGTGCCAGCAGTTTTGGCGGGAGGGCCACAGATACGCAGTATTTT

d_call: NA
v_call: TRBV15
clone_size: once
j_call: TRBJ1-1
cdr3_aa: CATSRVGGRTEAFF
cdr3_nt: TGTGCCACCAGCAGAGTTGGGGGGCGCACTGAAGCTTTCTTT

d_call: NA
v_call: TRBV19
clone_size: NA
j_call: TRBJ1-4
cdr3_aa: CASRVQVANEKLFF
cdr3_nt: TGTGCCAGTAGGGTACAGGTGGCTAATGAAAAACTGTTTTTT

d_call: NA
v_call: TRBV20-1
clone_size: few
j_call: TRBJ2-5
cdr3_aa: CSGPTASQETQYF
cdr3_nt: TGCAGTGGACCTACAGCTTCACAAGAGACCCAGTACTTC

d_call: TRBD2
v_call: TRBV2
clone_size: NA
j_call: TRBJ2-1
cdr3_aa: CASSPRASGRNLYNEQFF
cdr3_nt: TGTGCCAGCAGCCCTCGGGCTAGCGGGAGGAATCTATACAATGAGCAGTTCTTC

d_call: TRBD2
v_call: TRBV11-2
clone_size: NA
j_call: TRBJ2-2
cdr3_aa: CASSLLGLAVGELFF
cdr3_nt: TGTGCCAGCAGCTTACTTGGACTAGCGGTCGGGGAGCTGTTTTTT

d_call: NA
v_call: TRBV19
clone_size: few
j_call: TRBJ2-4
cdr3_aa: CATQTVGAKNIQYF
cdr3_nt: TGTGCCACTCAAACCGTAGGAGCCAAAAACATTCAGTACTTC

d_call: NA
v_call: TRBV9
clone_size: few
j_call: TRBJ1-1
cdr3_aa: CASSVDQGIDTEAFF
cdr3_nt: TGTGCCAGCAGCGTAGATCAGGGAATAGACACTGAAGCTTTCTTT

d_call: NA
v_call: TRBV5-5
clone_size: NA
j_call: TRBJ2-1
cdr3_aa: CASSLAIGSNEQFF
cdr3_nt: TGTGCCAGCAGCTTGGCGATAGGGAGCAATGAGCAGTTCTTC

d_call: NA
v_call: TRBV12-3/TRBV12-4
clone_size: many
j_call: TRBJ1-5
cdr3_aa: CASSYGLSRGPNQPQHF
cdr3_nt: TGTGCCAGCAGTTATGGGCTTTCGCGGGGCCCAAATCAGCCCCAGCATTTT

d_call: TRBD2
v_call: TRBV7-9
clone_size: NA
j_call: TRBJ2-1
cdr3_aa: CASSSLLAGSSYNEQFF
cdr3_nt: TGTGCCAGCAGCTCCCTGTTAGCGGGATCGTCCTACAATGAGCAGTTCTTC

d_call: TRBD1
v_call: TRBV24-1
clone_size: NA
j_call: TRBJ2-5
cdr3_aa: CATSDWGQQETQYF
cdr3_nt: TGTGCCACCAGTGACTGGGGACAGCAAGAGACCCAGTACTTC

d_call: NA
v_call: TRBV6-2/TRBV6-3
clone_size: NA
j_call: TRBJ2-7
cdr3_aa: CASSPLLFGYEQYF
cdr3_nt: TGTGCCAGCAGCCCCTTGCTGTTTGGCTACGAGCAGTACTTC

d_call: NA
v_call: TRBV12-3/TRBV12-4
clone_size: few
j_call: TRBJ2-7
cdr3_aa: CASSRDNSYEQYF
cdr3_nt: TGTGCCAGCAGTCGGGACAATTCCTACGAGCAGTACTTC

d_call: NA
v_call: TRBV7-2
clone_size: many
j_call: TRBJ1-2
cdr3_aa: CASSISRDGYGYTF
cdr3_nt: TGTGCCAGCAGCATAAGCAGGGACGGCTATGGCTACACCTTC

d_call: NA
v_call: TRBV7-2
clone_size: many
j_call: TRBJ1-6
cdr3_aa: CASSFYSSYSPLHF
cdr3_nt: TGTGCCAGCAGCTTTTACAGCTCCTATTCACCCCTCCACTTT

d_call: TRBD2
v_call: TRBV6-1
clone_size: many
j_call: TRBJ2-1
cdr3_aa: CASLTKRTSGYNEQFF
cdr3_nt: TGTGCCAGCCTCACCAAACGGACTAGCGGTTACAATGAGCAGTTCTTC

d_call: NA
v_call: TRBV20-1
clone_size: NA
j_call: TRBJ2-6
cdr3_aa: CSGRQGGWPASSGANVLTF
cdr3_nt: TGCAGTGGTCGGCAGGGTGGCTGGCCAGCAAGCTCTGGGGCCAACGTCCTGACTTTC

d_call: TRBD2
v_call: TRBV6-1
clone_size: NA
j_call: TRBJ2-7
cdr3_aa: CASSHGSVTSGPYEQYF
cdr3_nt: TGTGCCAGCAGTCATGGATCGGTAACTAGCGGCCCCTACGAGCAGTACTTC

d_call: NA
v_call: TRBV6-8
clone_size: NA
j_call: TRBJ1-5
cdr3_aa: CASNGQFNQPQHF
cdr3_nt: TGTGCCAGCAACGGACAGTTCAATCAGCCCCAGCATTTT

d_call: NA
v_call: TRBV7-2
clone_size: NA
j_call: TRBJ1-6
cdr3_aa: CASSLAGVENSPLHF
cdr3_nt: TGTGCCAGCAGCTTAGCAGGGGTGGAGAATTCACCCCTCCACTTT

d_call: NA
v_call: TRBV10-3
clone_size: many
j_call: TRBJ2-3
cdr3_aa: CAISGDSVTDTQYF
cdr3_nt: TGTGCCATCAGTGGGGACTCAGTCACAGATACGCAGTATTTT

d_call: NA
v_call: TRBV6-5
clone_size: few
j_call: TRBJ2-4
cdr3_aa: CASSYSNRVNIQYF
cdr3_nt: TGTGCCAGCAGTTACTCGAACAGGGTGAACATTCAGTACTTC

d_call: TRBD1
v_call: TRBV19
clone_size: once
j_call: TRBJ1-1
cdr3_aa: CASSIVQGVVTEAFF
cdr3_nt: TGTGCCAGTAGTATCGTCCAGGGGGTCGTCACTGAAGCTTTCTTT

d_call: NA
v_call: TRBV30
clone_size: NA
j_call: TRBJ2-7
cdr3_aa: CAWSDRGEQYF
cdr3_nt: TGTGCCTGGAGTGACCGAGGGGAGCAGTACTTC

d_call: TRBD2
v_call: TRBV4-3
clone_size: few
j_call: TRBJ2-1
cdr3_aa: CASSQDSGRAGNEQFF
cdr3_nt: TGCGCCAGCAGCCAAGATAGCGGGAGGGCCGGGAATGAGCAGTTCTTC

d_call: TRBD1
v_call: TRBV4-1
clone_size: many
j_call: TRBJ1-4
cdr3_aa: CASSQVGIQGPNEKLFF
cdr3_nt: TGCGCCAGCAGCCAAGTTGGGATACAGGGGCCGAATGAAAAACTGTTTTTT

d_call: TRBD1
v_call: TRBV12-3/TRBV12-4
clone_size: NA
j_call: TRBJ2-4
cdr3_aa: CASSLGQGASKNIQYF
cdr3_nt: TGTGCCAGCAGCTTGGGACAGGGGGCATCAAAAAACATTCAGTACTTC

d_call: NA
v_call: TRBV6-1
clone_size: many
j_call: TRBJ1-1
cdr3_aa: CASPRGGNTEAFF
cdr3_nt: TGTGCCAGCCCGAGGGGGGGCAACACTGAAGCTTTCTTT

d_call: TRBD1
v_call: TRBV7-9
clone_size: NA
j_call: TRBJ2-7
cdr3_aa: CASSLGRTGTDEQYF
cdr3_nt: TGTGCCAGCAGCTTAGGTCGGACAGGGACGGATGAGCAGTACTTC

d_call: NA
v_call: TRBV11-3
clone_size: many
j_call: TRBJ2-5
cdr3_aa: CASSFSGTHQETQYF
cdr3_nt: TGTGCCAGCAGCTTCTCGGGGACACACCAAGAGACCCAGTACTTC

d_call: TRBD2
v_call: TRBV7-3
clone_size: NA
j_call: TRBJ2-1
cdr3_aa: CASSLLAGFRQELRF
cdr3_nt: TGTGCCAGCAGCCTTCTAGCGGGATTTAGGCAAGAACTGAGATTC

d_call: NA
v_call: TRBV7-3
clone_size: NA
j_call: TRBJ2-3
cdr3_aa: CASSRRTRDSHTDTQYF
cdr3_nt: TGTGCCAGCAGCCGCCGCACCCGGGACTCCCACACAGATACGCAGTATTTT

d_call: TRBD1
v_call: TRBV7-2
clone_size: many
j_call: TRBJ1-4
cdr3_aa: CASSLGTGDEKLFF
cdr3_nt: TGTGCCAGCAGCTTGGGGACAGGGGATGAAAAACTGTTTTTT

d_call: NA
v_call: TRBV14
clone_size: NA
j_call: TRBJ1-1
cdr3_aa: CASTQTRGTEAFF
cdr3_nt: TGTGCCAGCACCCAGACCAGAGGCACTGAAGCTTTCTTT

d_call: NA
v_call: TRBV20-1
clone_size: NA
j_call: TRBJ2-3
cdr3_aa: CSASHPGDTQYF
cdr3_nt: TGCAGTGCTAGTCACCCCGGAGATACGCAGTATTTT

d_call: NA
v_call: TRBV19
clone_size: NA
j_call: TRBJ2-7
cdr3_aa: CASSIGGDEQYF
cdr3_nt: TGTGCCAGTAGTATAGGAGGGGACGAGCAGTACTTC

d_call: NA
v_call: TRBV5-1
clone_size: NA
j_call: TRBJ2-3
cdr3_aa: CASSRLGSSTDTQYF
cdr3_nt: TGCGCCAGCAGCCGACTGGGATCAAGCACAGATACGCAGTATTTT

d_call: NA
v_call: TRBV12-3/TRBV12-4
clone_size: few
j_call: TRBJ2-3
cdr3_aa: CASSVQDTQYF
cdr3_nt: TGTGCTAGCAGTGTTCAAGATACGCAGTATTTT

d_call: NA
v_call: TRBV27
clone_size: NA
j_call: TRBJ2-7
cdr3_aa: CASSSNSELRQYF
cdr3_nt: TGTGCCAGCAGTTCAAACAGCGAGCTCAGGCAGTACTTC

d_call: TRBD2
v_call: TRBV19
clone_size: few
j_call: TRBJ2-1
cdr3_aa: CASSIGFSGGLNEQFF
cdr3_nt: TGTGCCAGTAGTATAGGGTTTAGCGGGGGACTCAATGAGCAGTTCTTC